Below, 5 T cell receptor beta chains from the same sample are listed, as sequenced in a study of CD8 T cells in cerebrospinal fluid in Alzheimer's disease. TCRdb re-called the 10x single-cell sequencing reads and shows each CDR3 protein once, DNA omitted. Its clone listing holds 1,000 to 1,500 distinct CDR3 sequences. Sequenced input: cerebrospinal fluid. The receptors come from a human donor in good health.

This clonotype counts as medium-sized (0.01 to 0.1%) by frequency. The chain employs TRBV3-1 and TRBJ2-3; TCRdb's D call, TRBD2, is unchecked because there is no DNA. Germline values: CDR1 LGHDT, CDR2 YNNKEL (reference sequence). The CDR3 is 15 residues long. This CDR3 is CASSQDLAGTDTQYF.

This clonotype is labeled medium-sized based on frequency. The rearrangement uses TRBV20-1 and TRBJ2-7; the TCRdb D gene call, TRBD2, has no DNA to confirm it. The CDR3 covers 15 residues. Germline V lookup: CDR1 DFQATT, CDR2 SNEGSKA (reference sequence). The CDR3 region is CSATPGSGSSYEQYF.

By frequency, this clonotype is large. This sequence joins TRBV30 and TRBJ1-1; TCRdb's D call of TRBD1 is untestable without DNA. Germline V lookup: CDR1 GTSNPN, CDR2 SVGIG (reference sequence). The CDR3 extends over 12 amino acids. CDR3: CAWKTGFGEAFF.

This clonotype is large by frequency. The chain uses TRBV5-1 and TRBJ2-1. The germline CDR1 and CDR2 sequences are SGHRS and YFSETQ. The CDR3 covers 15 residues. The CDR3: CASSLELGSYNEQFF.

This clonotype counts as large by frequency. The chain combines TRBV9 with TRBJ2-3; the D call of TRBD1 rests on TCRdb alone, since no DNA is present to check it. CDR1 and CDR2 from the germline V gene are SGDLS and YYNGEE. The CDR3 covers 13 residues. CDR3 sequence reads: CASSVVPSDPQYF.